The 20 T cell receptor beta chains below all came from one sample that was sequenced in a study of vaccination and CD4 T cells after COVID-19. The treatment is: approximately nine-day PBMC culture with coronavirus spike peptide pools or control peptides (ViraFEST assay). The unexposed donor's CD4+ T cells were collected before the COVID-19 pandemic (2011-2018). No cognate antigen is known for these TCRs. An Oncomine TCR Beta short-read assay was used to sequence the DNA from cultured CD4+ T cells. It was cultured CD4+ T cells from which genomic DNA was extracted. TCRdb redid the calling of the PCR reads with MiXCR, one entry per CDR3 protein. Among over 6,000 distinct CDR3 sequences listed, around 32% were seen once. The source material was CD4+ T cells from blood, cultured in vitro. The source of these receptors is a human donor in good health.

This clonotype is labeled as medium-sized. The J gene is TRBJ1-6, the V gene TRBV7-6; D perhaps matches TRBD1 (5 bases). Deletions cut 3 bases from V and 10 bases from J, with 16 bases between. This CDR3 has 15 amino acids. Germline lookup yields CDR1 SGHVS and CDR2 FNYEAQ. CDR3 DNA: TGTGCCAGCAGCTTCCGGGACGGGGTGGACTCACCCCTCCACTTT. Residues: CASSFRDGVDSPLHF.

This clonotype was found a few times. The rearrangement links TRBV7-3 to TRBJ1-1; the D gene is possibly TRBD1 (6 bases). The CDR3 runs to 13 residues. Trimming pared 6 bases from V and 6 bases from J, leaving 14 bases between. Germline lookup yields CDR1 SGHTA and CDR2 FQGTGA. The CDR3 loop is CASRPDRLSEAFF. The CDR3 DNA sequence: TGTGCCAGCAGACCTGACAGGCTTTCTGAAGCTTTCTTT. Filled out from reference TRBV7-3 and TRBJ1-1, the complete variable domain reads GAGVSQTPSNKVTEKGKYVELRCDPISGHTALYWYRQSLGQGPEFLIYFQGTGAADDSGLPNDRFFAVRPEGSVSTLKIQRTERGDSAVYLCASRPDRLSEAFFGQGTRLTVV.

The rearrangement uses TRBV7-9 and TRBJ2-3; the D is unclear. Trimming removed 4 bases from V and 5 bases from J, with 10 bases in between. The CDR3 is made up of 13 amino acids. CDR1 and CDR2 from the germline V gene are SEHNR and FQNEAQ (reference sequence). The DNA of the CDR3 is TGTGCCAGCAGCTCGGTCGGCGGAGATACGCAGTATTTT. It yields the protein CASSSVGGDTQYF.

Remarks on this clonotype: Mismatch with germline at one junction end may stem from a read error. The rearrangement joins TRBV28 to TRBJ2-2; possible D gene TRBD2, 5 bases. CDR3 length: 10 residues. The V gene's germline CDR1 is MDHEN and CDR2 SYDVKM. As DNA, the CDR3 is TGTGCCAGCATCGGTGGGGAGCCGTTTTTT. It is translated as CASIGGEPFF.

This clonotype was seen more than once but under ten times. This rearrangement joins TRBV7-9 to TRBJ1-2; the D gene is possibly TRBD1 (6 bases). This CDR3 has 13 amino acids. V lost 9 bases, J lost 2 bases, and 13 bases lay in between. CDR1 and CDR2 (germline): SEHNR, FQNEAQ (reference sequence). The CDR3 coding sequence is TGTGCCAGTCACGCAGGGGCAAACTATGGCTACACCTTC. Its protein product is CASHAGANYGYTF.

This chain links TRBV7-8 with TRBJ2-6; 12 bases map to TRBD1. The CDR3 consists of 20 residues. Trimming cost V 2 bases and J 4 bases; bases outside gene matches: 12. CDR1 SGHVS and CDR2 FQNEAQ come from the germline V gene. The CDR3 protein is CASSLTAPGQGAIGANVLTF. DNA of the CDR3: TGTGCCAGCAGCTTAACGGCCCCGGGACAGGGGGCGATCGGGGCCAACGTCCTGACTTTC.

This chain uses TRBV7-8 with TRBJ2-1; 10 bases fit TRBD2. There are 15 residues in the CDR3. With 3 bases clipped from V and 7 bases from J, the junction kept 6 bases outside the gene matches. The germline V gene encodes CDR1 SGHVS and CDR2 FQNEAQ. This chain's CDR3 is CASSFPGLAWNEQFF. CDR3 coding DNA: TGTGCCAGCAGCTTCCCGGGACTAGCGTGGAATGAGCAGTTCTTC.

This sequence joins TRBV20-1 and TRBJ2-5; 10 bases match TRBD2. Unmatched junction bases numbered 9, after V lost 3 bases and J lost 2 bases. Germline V gene lookup returns CDR1 DFQATT and CDR2 SNEGSKA (reference sequence). CDR3 length equals 16 residues. In nucleotides, the CDR3 is TGCAGTGCTAGTGATCCAGGACTAGCGGCACAAGAGACCCAGTACTTC. It yields the protein CSASDPGLAAQETQYF.

J is TRBJ2-5 and V is TRBV7-8, with unresolved D. V gave up 2 bases and J gave up 5 bases, with 9 bases separating them. CDR3 size: 13 residues. From germline, CDR1 is SGHVS and CDR2 FQNEAQ. The CDR3 loop reads CASSLNDRETQYF. CDR3 sequence (DNA): TGTGCCAGCAGCTTAAATGACCGGGAGACCCAGTACTTC.

This clonotype counts as medium-sized. The J gene is TRBJ1-2, the V gene TRBV24-1; TRBD1 is a possible D gene (6 bases). V lost 9 bases, J lost 0 bases, and 10 bases lay in between. The CDR3 sequence is 13 residues long. From germline, CDR1 is KGHDR and CDR2 SFDVKD. The CDR3 DNA follows: TGTGCCACCCGGGGGCCAGCTAACTATGGCTACACCTTC. Protein: CATRGPANYGYTF.

Only a few counts were recorded for this clonotype. The chain couples TRBV6-2 or TRBV6-3 to TRBJ1-2; unclear D gene. Trimming cost V 2 bases and J 4 bases, with 11 bases left between them. Germline assignment: CDR1 MNHEY and CDR2 SVGEGT. This CDR3 region has 14 residues. CDR3 loop: CASSYREGGYGYTF. The DNA of the CDR3 is TGTGCCAGCAGTTACAGGGAAGGCGGCTATGGCTACACCTTC.

The rearrangement uses TRBV2 and TRBJ2-1; 8 nucleotides agree with TRBD1. The germline CDR1 and CDR2 sequences are SNHLY and FYNNEI. The CDR3 runs 14 residues. V was clipped by 6 bases and J by 5 bases; unmatched bases: 6. The CDR3, as DNA: TGTGCCAGCAGGGGTGGGACAGGCCACAATGAGCAGTTCTTC. Translated: CASRGGTGHNEQFF.

The chain links TRBV7-8 to TRBJ2-3, with 8 positions matching TRBD2. Germline-derived CDR1 and CDR2 are SGHVS and FQNEAQ. The V and J ends lost 10 bases and 3 bases, in that order; junction bases with no gene match: 9. CDR3 length equals 14 residues. CDR3 nucleotide sequence: TGTGCCATCACCCTGGGGACTAGAACAGATACGCAGTATTTT. Amino acid sequence: CAITLGTRTDTQYF. Filled out from reference TRBV7-8 and TRBJ2-3, the complete variable domain reads GAGVSQSPRYKVAKRGQDVALRCDPISGHVSLFWYQQALGQGPEFLTYFQNEAQLDKSGLPSDRFFAERPEGSVSTLKIQRTQQEDSAVYLCAITLGTRTDTQYFGPGTRLTVL.

This clonotype was observed a handful of times. Here the CDR3 reads CASSELGGGRNQETQYF. CDR3 DNA: TGTGCCAGCAGTGAATTGGGGGGAGGTCGGAATCAAGAGACCCAGTACTTC. The rearrangement joins TRBV6-1 to TRBJ2-5; D might be TRBD2 (6 bases). This CDR3 is 17 amino acids long. The germline CDR1 and CDR2 sequences are MNHNS and SASEGT. With 2 bases removed from V and 2 bases from J, the gap between germline ends came to 18 bases.

This clonotype was recorded a few times. The chain uses TRBV28 and TRBJ2-5; tentative D call: TRBD2 (6 bases). Germline CDR1 MDHEN, CDR2 SYDVKM. This CDR3 is 18 amino acids long. Trimming took 4 bases from V and 1 from J, leaving 22 bases between them. For the CDR3, the DNA is TGTGCCAGCAGTTCCCTCCGGGACTCCCTGAGGTCCCAAGAGACCCAGTACTTC. Residues: CASSSLRDSLRSQETQYF. Full variable domain (missing parts from reference TRBV28 and TRBJ2-5): DVKVTQSSRYLVKRTGEKVFLECVQDMDHENMFWYRQDPGLGLRLIYFSYDVKMKEKGDIPEGYSVSREKKERFSLILESASTNQTSMYLCASSSLRDSLRSQETQYFGPGTRLLVL.

This chain joins TRBV20-1 and TRBJ1-5, with unresolved D. The CDR3 contains 14 residues. Germline CDR1 reads DFQATT; CDR2 reads SNEGSKA (reference sequence). V was trimmed by 7 bases and J by 0 bases, leaving 13 bases between them. CDR3 bases: TGCAGTGTTAAGCTGGGAAATAGCAATCAGCCCCAGCATTTT. Encoded protein: CSVKLGNSNQPQHF.

This clonotype turned up a few times. J is TRBJ1-6 and V is TRBV6-2 or TRBV6-3, with D unclear. Germline loops: CDR1 MNHEY, CDR2 SVGEGT. The CDR3 has 17 residues. V was cut by 2 bases and J by 5 bases, with 16 bases left in between. CDR3 amino acids: CASSYPKTVWNNSPLHF. In nucleotides, the CDR3 is TGTGCCAGCAGTTACCCCAAGACGGTCTGGAATAATTCACCCCTCCACTTT.

In its sample, this clonotype ranks as medium-sized. The gene calls are TRBV20-1 and TRBJ1-2, with D possibly being TRBD1 (6 bases). Germline V lookup: CDR1 DFQATT, CDR2 SNEGSKA (reference sequence). This CDR3 has 15 residues. V lost 0 bases to trimming and J lost 7 bases, with 18 bases between them. Here the CDR3 DNA reads TGCAGTGCTAGAGATGCGACAGGCTTTAGGGGTGGCTACACCTTC. As protein: CSARDATGFRGGYTF.

This clonotype was observed a few times. The chain couples TRBV27 to TRBJ2-7, with D maybe TRBD1 (5 bases). CDR1 and CDR2 from the germline V gene are MNHEY and SMNVEV (reference sequence). The V end lost 6 bases, the J end lost 1 base, and 13 bases lay between the germline ends. The CDR3 is 14 amino acids. The CDR3 DNA follows: TGTGCCAGCAGGCAACAGGTACTTTCCTACGAGCAGTACTTC. Encoded protein: CASRQQVLSYEQYF.

The chain employs TRBV6-2 or TRBV6-3 and TRBJ2-1; 10 bases are shared with TRBD2. With V trimmed by 4 bases and J by 12 bases, 12 bases remained unmatched. Germline V gives CDR1 MNHEY, CDR2 SVGEGT. CDR3 length equals 15 residues. The CDR3, as DNA: TGTGCCAGCAGTTCCCTAAGCGGGAGGGCCTTACCGCAGTTCTTC. The encoded protein is CASSSLSGRALPQFF.